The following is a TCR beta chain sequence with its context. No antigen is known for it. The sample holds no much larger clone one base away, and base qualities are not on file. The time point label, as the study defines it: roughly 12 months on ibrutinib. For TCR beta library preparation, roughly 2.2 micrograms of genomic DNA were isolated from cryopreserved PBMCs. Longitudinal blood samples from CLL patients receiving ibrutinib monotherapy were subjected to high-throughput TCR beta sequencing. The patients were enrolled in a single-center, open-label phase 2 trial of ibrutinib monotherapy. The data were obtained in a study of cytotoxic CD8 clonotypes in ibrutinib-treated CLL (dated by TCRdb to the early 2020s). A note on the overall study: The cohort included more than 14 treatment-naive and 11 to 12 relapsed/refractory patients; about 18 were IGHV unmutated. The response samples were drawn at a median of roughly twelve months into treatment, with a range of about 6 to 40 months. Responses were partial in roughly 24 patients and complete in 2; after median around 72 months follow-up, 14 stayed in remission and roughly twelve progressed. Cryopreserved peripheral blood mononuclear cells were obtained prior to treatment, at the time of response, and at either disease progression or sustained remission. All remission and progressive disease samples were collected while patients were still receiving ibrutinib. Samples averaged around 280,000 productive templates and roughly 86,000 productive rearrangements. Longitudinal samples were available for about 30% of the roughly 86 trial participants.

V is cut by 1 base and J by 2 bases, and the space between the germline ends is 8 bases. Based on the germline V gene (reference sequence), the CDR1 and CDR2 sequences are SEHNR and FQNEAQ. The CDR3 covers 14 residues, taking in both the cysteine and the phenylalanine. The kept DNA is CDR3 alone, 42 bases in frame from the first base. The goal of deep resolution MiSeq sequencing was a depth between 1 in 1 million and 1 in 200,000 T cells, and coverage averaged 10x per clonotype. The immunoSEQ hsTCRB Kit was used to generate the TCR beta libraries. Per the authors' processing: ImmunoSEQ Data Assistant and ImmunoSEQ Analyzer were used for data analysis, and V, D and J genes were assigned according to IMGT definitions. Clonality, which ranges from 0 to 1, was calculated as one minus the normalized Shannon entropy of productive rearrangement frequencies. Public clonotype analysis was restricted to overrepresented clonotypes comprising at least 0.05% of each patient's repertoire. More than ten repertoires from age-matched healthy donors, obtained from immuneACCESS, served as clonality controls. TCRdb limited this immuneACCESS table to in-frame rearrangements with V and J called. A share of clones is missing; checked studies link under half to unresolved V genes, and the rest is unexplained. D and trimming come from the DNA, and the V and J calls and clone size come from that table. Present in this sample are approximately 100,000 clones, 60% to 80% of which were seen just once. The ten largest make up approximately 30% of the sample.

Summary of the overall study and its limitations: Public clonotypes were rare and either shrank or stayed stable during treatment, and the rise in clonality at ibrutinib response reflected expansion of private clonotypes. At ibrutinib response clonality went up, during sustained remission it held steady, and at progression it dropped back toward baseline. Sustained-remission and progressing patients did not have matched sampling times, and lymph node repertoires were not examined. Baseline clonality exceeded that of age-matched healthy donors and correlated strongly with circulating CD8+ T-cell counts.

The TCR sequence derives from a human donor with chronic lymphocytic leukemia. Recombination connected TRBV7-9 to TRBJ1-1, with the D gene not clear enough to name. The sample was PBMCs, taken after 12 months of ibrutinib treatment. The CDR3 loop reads CASSLVPSNTEAFF. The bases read TGTGCCAGCAGCTTAGTTCCCTCTAACACTGAAGCTTTCTTT.